This T cell receptor (beta chain) derives from a study of T cell responses to AZD1222 COVID-19 vaccine. About the research overall: Whether given at about 4 or about 12 weeks, second doses were pooled.

Profiled with immunoSEQ multiplex PCR; TCRdb holds only in-frame clones, not every one. The sample shows tens of thousands of clones, 70% to 90% of them seen only once. The specimen comprised peripheral blood, sampled on day 0 of AZD1222 vaccination. The clonotype comes from an adult in good health.

The CDR3 is CASSWASGSTDTQYF. For the CDR3, the DNA is TGTGCCAGCAGTTGGGCCTCCGGGAGCACAGATACGCAGTATTTT. This chain uses TRBV2 with TRBJ2-3; no firm D call. CDR3 length equals 15 residues. Germline assignment: CDR1 SNHLY and CDR2 FYNNEI. V lost 5 bases and J 0 bases, leaving 12 bases between the germline ends.